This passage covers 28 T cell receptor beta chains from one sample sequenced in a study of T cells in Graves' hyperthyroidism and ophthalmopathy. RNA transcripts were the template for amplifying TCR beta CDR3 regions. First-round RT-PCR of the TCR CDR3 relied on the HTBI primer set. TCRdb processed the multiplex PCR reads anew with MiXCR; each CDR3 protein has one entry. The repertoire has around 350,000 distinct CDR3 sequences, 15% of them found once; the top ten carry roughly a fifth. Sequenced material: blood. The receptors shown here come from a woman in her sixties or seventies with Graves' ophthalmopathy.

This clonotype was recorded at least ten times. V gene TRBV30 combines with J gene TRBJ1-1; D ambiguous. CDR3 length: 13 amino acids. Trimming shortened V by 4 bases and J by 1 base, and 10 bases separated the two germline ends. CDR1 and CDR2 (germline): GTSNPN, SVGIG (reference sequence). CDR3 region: CAWTPDGNTEAFF. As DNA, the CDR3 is TGTGCCTGGACCCCGGACGGGAACACTGAAGCTTTCTTT.

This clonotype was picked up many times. The CDR3 sequence is CASSFRRASGSNEQFF. Written as DNA, the CDR3 is TGTGCCAGCAGCTTCCGTCGGGCTAGCGGGAGCAATGAGCAGTTCTTC. The rearrangement joins TRBV11-1 to TRBJ2-1, with 10 bases lining up with TRBD2. This CDR3 region has 16 residues. Germline CDR1 is SGHAT and CDR2 is FQDESV (reference sequence). The ends lost 3 bases at V and 6 bases at J; junction bases unmatched: 8.

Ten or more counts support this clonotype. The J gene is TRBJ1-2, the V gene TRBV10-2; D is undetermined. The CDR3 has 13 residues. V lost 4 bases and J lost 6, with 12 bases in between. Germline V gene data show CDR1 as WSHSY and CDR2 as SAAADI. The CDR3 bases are TGCGCCAGCAGTGTGTCTGGGGTCGATGGCTACACCTTC. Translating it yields CASSVSGVDGYTF.

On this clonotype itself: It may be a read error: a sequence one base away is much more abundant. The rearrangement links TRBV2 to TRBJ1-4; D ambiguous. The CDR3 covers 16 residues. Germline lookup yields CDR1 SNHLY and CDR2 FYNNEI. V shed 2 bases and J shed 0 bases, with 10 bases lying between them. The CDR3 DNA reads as TGTGCCAGCAGTGAAAGGGCACGGTCAACTAATGAAAAACTGTTTTTT. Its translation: CASSERARSTNEKLFF. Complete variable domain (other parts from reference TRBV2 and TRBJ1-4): EPEVTQTPSHQVTQMGQEVILRCVPISNHLYFYWYRQILGQKVEFLVSFYNNEISEKSEIFDDQFSVERPDGSNFTLKIRSTKLEDSAMYFCASSERARSTNEKLFFGSGTQLSVL.

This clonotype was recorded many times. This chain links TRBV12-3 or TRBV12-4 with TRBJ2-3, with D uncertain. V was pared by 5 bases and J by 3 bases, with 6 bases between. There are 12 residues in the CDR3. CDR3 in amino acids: CASSIRTDTQYF. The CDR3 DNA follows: TGTGCCAGCAGTATCCGGACAGATACGCAGTATTTT.

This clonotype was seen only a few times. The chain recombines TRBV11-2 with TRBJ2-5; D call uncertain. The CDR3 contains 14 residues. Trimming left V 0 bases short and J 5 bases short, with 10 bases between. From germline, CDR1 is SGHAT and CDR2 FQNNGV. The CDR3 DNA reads TGTGCCAGCAGCTTAGATCGTAGTGTGGAGACCCAGTACTTC. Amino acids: CASSLDRSVETQYF. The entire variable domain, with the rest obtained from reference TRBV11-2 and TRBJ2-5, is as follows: EAGVAQSPRYKIIEKRQSVAFWCNPISGHATLYWYQQILGQGPKLLIQFQNNGVVDDSQLPKDRFSAERLKGVDSTLKIQPAKLEDSAVYLCASSLDRSVETQYFGPGTRLLVL.

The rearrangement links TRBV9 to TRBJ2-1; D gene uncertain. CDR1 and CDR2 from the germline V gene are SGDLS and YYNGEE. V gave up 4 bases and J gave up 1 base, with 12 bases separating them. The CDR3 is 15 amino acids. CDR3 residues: CASSLRLGSYNEQFF. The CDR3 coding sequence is TGTGCCAGCAGCCTTAGACTGGGATCCTACAATGAGCAGTTCTTC.

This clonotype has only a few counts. CDR3: CASSPLRGHSGNTIYF. The CDR3, as DNA: TGTGCCAGCAGCCCCTTGAGAGGCCACTCTGGAAACACCATATATTTT. This chain links TRBV6-1 with TRBJ1-3; D unclear. The CDR3 consists of 16 residues. Looked up from germline, CDR1 is MNHNS and CDR2 is SASEGT. Trimming removed 6 bases from V and 0 bases from J, with 15 bases in between.

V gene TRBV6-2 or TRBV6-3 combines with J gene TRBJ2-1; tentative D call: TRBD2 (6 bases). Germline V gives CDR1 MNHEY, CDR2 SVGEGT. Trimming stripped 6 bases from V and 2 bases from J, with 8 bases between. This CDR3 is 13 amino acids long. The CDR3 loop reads CASSWTTYNEQFF. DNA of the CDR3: TGTGCCAGCAGCTGGACTACCTACAATGAGCAGTTCTTC.

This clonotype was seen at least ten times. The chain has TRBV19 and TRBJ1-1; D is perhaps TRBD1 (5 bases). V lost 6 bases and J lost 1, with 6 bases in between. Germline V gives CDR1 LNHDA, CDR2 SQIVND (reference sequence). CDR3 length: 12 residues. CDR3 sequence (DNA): TGTGCCAGTAGGGGGACGAACACTGAAGCTTTCTTT. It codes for CASRGTNTEAFF.

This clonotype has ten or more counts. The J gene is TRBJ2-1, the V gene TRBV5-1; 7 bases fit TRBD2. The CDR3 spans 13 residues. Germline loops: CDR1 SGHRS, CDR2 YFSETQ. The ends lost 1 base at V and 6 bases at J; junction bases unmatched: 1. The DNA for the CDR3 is TGCGCCAGCAGCTTGAGGACTAGCAATGAGCAGTTCTTC. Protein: CASSLRTSNEQFF.

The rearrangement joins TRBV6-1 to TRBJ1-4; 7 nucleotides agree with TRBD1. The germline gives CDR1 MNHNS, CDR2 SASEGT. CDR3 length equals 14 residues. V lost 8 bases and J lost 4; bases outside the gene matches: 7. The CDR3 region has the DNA TGTGCCAGCCGGGCAGGGGGGGATAATGAAAAACTGTTTTTT. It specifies CASRAGGDNEKLFF.

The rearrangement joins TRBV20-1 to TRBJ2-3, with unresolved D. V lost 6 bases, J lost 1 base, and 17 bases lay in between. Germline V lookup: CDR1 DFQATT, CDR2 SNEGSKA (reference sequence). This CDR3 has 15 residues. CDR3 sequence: CSAIRRLEGTDTQYF. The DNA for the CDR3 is TGCAGTGCCATAAGGCGGCTAGAAGGCACAGATACGCAGTATTTT.

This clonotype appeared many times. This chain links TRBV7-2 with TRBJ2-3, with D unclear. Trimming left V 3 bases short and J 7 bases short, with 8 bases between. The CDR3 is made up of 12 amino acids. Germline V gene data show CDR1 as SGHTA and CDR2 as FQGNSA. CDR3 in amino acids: CASSLILNTQYF. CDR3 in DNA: TGTGCCAGCAGCTTGATTTTGAATACGCAGTATTTT.

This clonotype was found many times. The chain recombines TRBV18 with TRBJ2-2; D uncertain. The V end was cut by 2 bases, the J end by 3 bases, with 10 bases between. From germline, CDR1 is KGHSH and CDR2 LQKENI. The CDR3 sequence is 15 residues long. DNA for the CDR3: TGTGCCAGCTCACCAATAGGCAGCTACACCGGGGAGCTGTTTTTT. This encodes CASSPIGSYTGELFF.

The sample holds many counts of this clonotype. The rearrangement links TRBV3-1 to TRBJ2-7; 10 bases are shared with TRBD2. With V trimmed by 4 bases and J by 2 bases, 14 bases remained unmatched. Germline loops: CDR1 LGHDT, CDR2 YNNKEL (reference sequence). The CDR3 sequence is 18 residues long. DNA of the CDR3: TGTGCCAGCAGCCGAGGTGCGTGGAGCGGGAGGGGAGCCTACGAGCAGTACTTC. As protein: CASSRGAWSGRGAYEQYF.

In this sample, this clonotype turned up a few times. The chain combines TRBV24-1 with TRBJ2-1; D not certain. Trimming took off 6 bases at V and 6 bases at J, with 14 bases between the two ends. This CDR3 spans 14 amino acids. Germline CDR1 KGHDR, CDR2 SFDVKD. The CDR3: CATSKDRWGNEQFF. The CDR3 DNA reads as TGTGCCACCAGTAAGGACCGGTGGGGCAATGAGCAGTTCTTC.

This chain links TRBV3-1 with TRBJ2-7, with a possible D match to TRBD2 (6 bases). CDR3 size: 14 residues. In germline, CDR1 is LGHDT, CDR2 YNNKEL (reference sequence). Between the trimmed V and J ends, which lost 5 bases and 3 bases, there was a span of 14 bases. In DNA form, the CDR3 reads TGTGCCAGCAGCGACTGGGGGGAGGTCTACGAGCAGTACTTC. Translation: CASSDWGEVYEQYF.

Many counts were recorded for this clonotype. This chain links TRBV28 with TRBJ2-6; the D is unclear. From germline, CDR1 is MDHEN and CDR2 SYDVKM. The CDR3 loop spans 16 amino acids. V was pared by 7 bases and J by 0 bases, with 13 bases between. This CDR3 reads CASTARSSSGANVLTF. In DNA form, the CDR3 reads TGTGCCAGCACGGCCCGTTCAAGCTCTGGGGCCAACGTCCTGACTTTC.

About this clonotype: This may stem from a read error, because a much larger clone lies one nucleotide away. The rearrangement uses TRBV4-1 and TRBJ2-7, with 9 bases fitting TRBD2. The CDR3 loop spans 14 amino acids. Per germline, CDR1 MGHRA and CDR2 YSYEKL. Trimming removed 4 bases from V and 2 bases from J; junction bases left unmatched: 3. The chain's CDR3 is CASSPEREAYEQYF. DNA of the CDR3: TGCGCCAGCAGCCCGGAGCGGGAGGCCTACGAGCAGTACTTC.

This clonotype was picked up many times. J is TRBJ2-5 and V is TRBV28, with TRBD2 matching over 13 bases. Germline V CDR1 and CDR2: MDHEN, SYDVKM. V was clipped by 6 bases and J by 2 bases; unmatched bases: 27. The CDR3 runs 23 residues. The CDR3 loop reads CASRPTPGQGARPGLAGQETQYF. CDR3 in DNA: TGTGCCAGCAGACCTACCCCTGGACAGGGGGCGAGACCGGGACTAGCGGGACAAGAGACCCAGTACTTC.

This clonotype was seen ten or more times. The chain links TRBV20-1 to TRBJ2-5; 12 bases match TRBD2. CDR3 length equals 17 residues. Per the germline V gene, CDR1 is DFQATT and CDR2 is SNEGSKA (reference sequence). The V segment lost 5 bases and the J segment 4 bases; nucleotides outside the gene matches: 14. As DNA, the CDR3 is TGCAGTGCTCCCACTCTAGCGGGAGGGCCTGCTCCAGAGACCCAGTACTTC. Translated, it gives CSAPTLAGGPAPETQYF.

As DNA, the CDR3 is TGCAGCGTAACTAGCGGGAGGGACAATGAGCAGTTCTTC. Translated: CSVTSGRDNEQFF. This chain connects TRBV29-1 to TRBJ2-1, with 13 nucleotides matching TRBD2. The V segment lost 6 bases and the J segment 5 bases; nucleotides outside the gene matches: 1. From germline, CDR1 is SQVTM and CDR2 ANQGSEA. The CDR3 spans 13 residues.

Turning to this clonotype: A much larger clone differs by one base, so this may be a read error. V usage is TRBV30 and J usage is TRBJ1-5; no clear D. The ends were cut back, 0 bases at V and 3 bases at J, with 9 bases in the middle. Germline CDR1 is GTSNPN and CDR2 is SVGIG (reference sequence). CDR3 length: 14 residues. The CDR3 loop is CAWSVKTNNQPQHF. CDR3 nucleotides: TGTGCCTGGAGTGTCAAGACAAACAATCAGCCCCAGCATTTT.

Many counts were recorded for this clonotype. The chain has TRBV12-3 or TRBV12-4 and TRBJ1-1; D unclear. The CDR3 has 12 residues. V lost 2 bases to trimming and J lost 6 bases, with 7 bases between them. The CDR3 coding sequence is TGTGCCAGCAGTTTACCCCCTGCTGAAGCTTTCTTT. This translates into CASSLPPAEAFF.

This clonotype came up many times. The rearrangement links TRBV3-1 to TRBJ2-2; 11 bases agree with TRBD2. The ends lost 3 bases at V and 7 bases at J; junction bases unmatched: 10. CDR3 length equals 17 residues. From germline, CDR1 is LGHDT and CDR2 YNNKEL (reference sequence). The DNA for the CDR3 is TGTGCCAGCAGCCATCCCCGCGGACTAGCGGGTTTCGGGGAGCTGTTTTTT. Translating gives CASSHPRGLAGFGELFF.

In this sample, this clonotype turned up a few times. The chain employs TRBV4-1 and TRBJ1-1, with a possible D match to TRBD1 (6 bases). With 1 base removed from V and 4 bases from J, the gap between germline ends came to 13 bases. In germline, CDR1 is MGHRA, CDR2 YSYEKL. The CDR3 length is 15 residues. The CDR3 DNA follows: TGCGCCAGCAGCCAAGTAACAGGGAGGAGCACTGAAGCTTTCTTT. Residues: CASSQVTGRSTEAFF.

For the CDR3, the DNA is TGTGCCAGCAGTGATCGACAGGGTGGGGCCAACGTCCTGACTTTC. Amino acids: CASSDRQGGANVLTF. The V gene is TRBV25-1, the J gene TRBJ2-6; 7 bases agree with TRBD1. The germline gives CDR1 MGHDK, CDR2 SYGVNS. The CDR3 has 15 amino acids. V shed 3 bases, J shed 3 bases, and the junction held 2 bases outside the gene matches.